This T cell receptor (beta chain) was sequenced for a study of PD-L1 blockade in urothelial cancer. At the level of the study: Atezolizumab, begun by patients in the mid-2010s, was given at 1,200 mg intravenously every 3 weeks.

Time point given: pretreatment peripheral blood. Each patient's cancer was a locally advanced or metastatic urothelial carcinoma. Clones were sequenced by immunoSEQ multiplex PCR, and TCRdb holds only the in-frame ones, with some missing. The sample lists 43,000 or so clones, 80% occurring once. The CDR3 has 16 amino acids. Germline-derived CDR1 and CDR2 are SQVTM and ANQGSEA. The V segment lost 5 bases and the J segment 0 bases; nucleotides outside the gene matches: 3. The sequence was obtained from a man between 60 and 75 years old with urothelial cancer. This chain uses TRBV29-1 with TRBJ2-1; TRBD2 matches at 14 bases. The material was PBMCs, obtained around atezolizumab (anti-PD-L1) treatment. CDR3 amino acids: CSVRGTSGSSYNEQFF. Written as DNA, the CDR3 is TGCAGCGTTCGTGGGACTAGCGGGAGCTCCTACAATGAGCAGTTCTTC.